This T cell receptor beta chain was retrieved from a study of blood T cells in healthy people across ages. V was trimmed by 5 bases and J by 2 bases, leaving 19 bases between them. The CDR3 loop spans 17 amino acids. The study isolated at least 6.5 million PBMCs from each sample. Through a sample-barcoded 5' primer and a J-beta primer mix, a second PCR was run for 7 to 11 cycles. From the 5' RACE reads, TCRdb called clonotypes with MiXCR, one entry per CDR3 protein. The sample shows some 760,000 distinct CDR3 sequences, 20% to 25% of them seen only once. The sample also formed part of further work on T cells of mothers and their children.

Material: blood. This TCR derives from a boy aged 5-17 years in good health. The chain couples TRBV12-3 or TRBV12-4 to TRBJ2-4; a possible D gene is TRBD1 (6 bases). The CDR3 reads CASSPQQGKSPKNIQYF. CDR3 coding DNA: TGTGCCAGCAGTCCCCAACAGGGAAAGAGCCCCAAAAACATTCAGTACTTC.